This T cell receptor (beta chain) was retrieved from a study of blood T cell repertoires in COVID-19. Across the whole study: In each case, the material was cDNA or gDNA derived from T cells, B-cell-depleted T cells, or PBMCs.

Assay used: immunoSEQ multiplex PCR; TCRdb lists only in-frame clones, some missing. The sample includes some 270,000 clones, approximately 85% of them seen just once. The ends lost 5 bases at V and 14 bases at J; junction bases unmatched: 7. Looked up from germline, CDR1 is SGHVS and CDR2 is FNYEAQ. The CDR3 is 11 amino acids. The TCR was taken from a woman in her 70s with acute or convalescent COVID-19. The chain uses TRBV7-6 and TRBJ2-3, with 7 bases aligning to TRBD2. The sample consisted of peripheral blood. In DNA, the CDR3 is TGTGCCAGCAGCCGGGGGGATCGGGCGTATTTT. Protein product: CASSRGDRAYF.